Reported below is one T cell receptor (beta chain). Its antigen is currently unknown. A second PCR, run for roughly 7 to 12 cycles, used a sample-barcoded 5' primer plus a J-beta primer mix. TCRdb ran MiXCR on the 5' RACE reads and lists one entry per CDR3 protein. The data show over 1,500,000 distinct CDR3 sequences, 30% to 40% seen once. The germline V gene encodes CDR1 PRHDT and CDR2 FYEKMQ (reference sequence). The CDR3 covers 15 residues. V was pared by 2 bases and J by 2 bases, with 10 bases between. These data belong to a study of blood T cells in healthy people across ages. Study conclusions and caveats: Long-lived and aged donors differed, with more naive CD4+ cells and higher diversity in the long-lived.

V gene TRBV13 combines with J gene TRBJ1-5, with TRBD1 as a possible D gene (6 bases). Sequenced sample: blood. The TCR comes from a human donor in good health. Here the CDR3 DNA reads TGTGCCAGCAGCTTACGACAGGTGGGCAATCAGCCCCAGCATTTT. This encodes CASSLRQVGNQPQHF.